This T cell receptor beta chain stems from a study of response to subunit inactivated influenza vaccine. CDR1 is SGHTA, CDR2 FQGNSA, per germline. The CDR3 is 15 amino acids. Deletions cut 2 bases from V and 3 bases from J, with 11 bases between. This clonotype appeared many times. MiXCR, run by TCRdb on the RT-PCR reads, gives a single entry per CDR3 protein. The sample shows a few hundred thousand distinct CDR3 sequences, 14% of them seen only once. This clonotype was sampled from a man aged 45-60 years who received an inactivated influenza vaccine. The J gene is TRBJ1-5, the V gene TRBV7-2, with D possibly TRBD1 on 6 matching bases. The source material was PBMCs from blood, sampled about 11 days after vaccination. The CDR3 is CASSLNQGSNQPQHF. The CDR3 DNA sequence: TGTGCCAGCAGCTTAAACCAGGGGTCCAATCAGCCCCAGCATTTT.